The 14 T cell receptor beta chains reported below all come from one sample, sequenced in a study of identical twins. TCRdb called the 5' RACE reads again in MiXCR, with one record for every CDR3 protein. The repertoire has under 800,000 distinct CDR3 sequences, 20% to 25% of them found once; the top ten carry over 4%. These same data were also listed under a study on T cells expressing NK-cell markers.

Specimen: PBMCs. The receptors were gathered from a woman under 30 in good health.

The rearrangement uses TRBV6-5 and TRBJ1-2; TRBD1 is a possible D gene (5 bases). The V and J ends lost 2 bases and 8 bases respectively, with 12 bases between them. The CDR3 runs 13 residues. Germline-derived CDR1 and CDR2 are MNHEY and SVGAGI. CDR3 DNA sequence: TGTGCCAGCAGTTACCGGGGGAGTGAGGGCTACACCTTC. Its translation is CASSYRGSEGYTF.

With respect to this clonotype: An end of the junction does not agree with germline; a read error may underlie this. V usage is TRBV7-2 and J usage is TRBJ2-5; no definite D call. The CDR3 length is 10 residues. Germline V gene lookup returns CDR1 SGHTA and CDR2 FQGNSA. The CDR3: CASSLIRIHF. CDR3 nucleotide sequence: TGTGCCAGCAGCTTAATCCGGATTCACTTC.

The chain couples TRBV5-1 to TRBJ2-2; no clear D gene. The CDR3 is made up of 13 amino acids. Germline assignment: CDR1 SGHRS and CDR2 YFSETQ. V dropped 2 bases and J dropped 7 bases, with 9 bases sitting between them. CDR3 protein: CASSLLVNGELFF. The CDR3, as DNA: TGCGCCAGCAGCTTACTGGTAAACGGGGAGCTGTTTTTT.

This clonotype was found many times. The V gene is TRBV2, the J gene TRBJ1-3, with D hard to call. Germline V lookup: CDR1 SNHLY, CDR2 FYNNEI. Trimming cost V 4 bases and J 4 bases, with 11 bases left between them. The CDR3 is 14 residues long. CDR3 sequence (DNA): TGTGCCAGCAGTGCTCCTCCTACAGGAAACACCATATATTTT. Translating it yields CASSAPPTGNTIYF.

This clonotype has more than one count but fewer than ten. The rearrangement uses TRBV9 and TRBJ1-4, with D unclear. V lost 4 bases to trimming and J lost 5 bases, with 12 bases between them. The germline CDR1 and CDR2 sequences are SGDLS and YYNGEE. The CDR3 has 14 residues. In nucleotides, the CDR3 is TGTGCCAGCAGCAGGGCTTTCGGAAATGAAAAACTGTTTTTT. Translating it yields CASSRAFGNEKLFF. The full variable domain, with the rest looked up from reference TRBV9 and TRBJ1-4, is DSGVTQTPKHLITATGQRVTLRCSPRSGDLSVYWYQQSLDQGLQFLIQYYNGEERAKGNILERFSAQQFPDLHSELNLSSLELGDSALYFCASSRAFGNEKLFFGSGTQLSVL.

The sample holds a few counts of this clonotype. The V gene is TRBV12-3 or TRBV12-4, the J gene TRBJ1-6, with D maybe TRBD1 (5 bases). The CDR3 loop spans 15 amino acids. The V end lost 3 bases, the J end lost 9 bases, and 15 bases lay between the germline ends. In nucleotides, the CDR3 is TGTGCCAGCAGTTTCCCCGGAGGCGGGGGTTCACCCCTCCACTTT. It translates to CASSFPGGGGSPLHF.

The chain recombines TRBV12-3 or TRBV12-4 with TRBJ2-3, with 11 positions matching TRBD2. This CDR3 comprises 18 residues. V lost 3 bases, J lost 9 bases, and 17 bases stayed unmatched. The CDR3 region has the DNA TGTGCCAGCAGTTTCACTCGGACCCTGGGACTAGCGGATGACACGCAGTATTTT. Its translation is CASSFTRTLGLADDTQYF.

This clonotype was seen a handful of times. The rearrangement uses TRBV20-1 and TRBJ1-2; D is unclear. CDR1 and CDR2 (germline): DFQATT, SNEGSKA (reference sequence). This CDR3 has 16 residues. Trimming removed 5 bases from V and 2 bases from J, with 21 bases in between. The DNA for the CDR3 is TGCAGTGCTGATACCTCCCGGACCCGGAGGAACTATGGCTACACCTTC. Its translation: CSADTSRTRRNYGYTF.

The table lists this clonotype with many counts. The V gene is TRBV2, the J gene TRBJ1-1, with TRBD1 identical over 10 bases. CDR1 is SNHLY, CDR2 FYNNEI, per germline. This CDR3 is built from 14 residues. The V and J ends lost 7 bases and 1 base, in that order; junction bases with no gene match: 3. CDR3 sequence reads: CASTRDRGNTEAFF. In nucleotides, the CDR3 is TGTGCCAGCACCCGGGACAGGGGGAACACTGAAGCTTTCTTT.

This clonotype was observed many times. The genes are TRBV27 and TRBJ2-5; TRBD1 aligns across 7 bases. CDR3 length: 13 amino acids. Trimming removed 6 bases from V and 5 bases from J; junction bases left unmatched: 6. Germline lookup yields CDR1 MNHEY and CDR2 SMNVEV (reference sequence). The CDR3 DNA reads TGTGCCAGCAGCCTGGGACAGATCGAGACCCAGTACTTC. This sequence encodes CASSLGQIETQYF.

This clonotype was detected many times. The chain has TRBV29-1 and TRBJ2-3; D is possibly TRBD2 (6 bases). The CDR3 totals 12 residues. Germline V gene sequence: CDR1 SQVTM, CDR2 ANQGSEA. V lost 3 bases to trimming and J lost 6 bases, with 10 bases between them. The CDR3 nucleotides read TGCAGCGTTGACGGGAGCGGGGATACGCAGTATTTT. Its protein product is CSVDGSGDTQYF.

The rearrangement uses TRBV5-1 and TRBJ2-5; D remains ambiguous. This CDR3 is built from 12 residues. The V end lost 3 bases, the J end lost 1 base, and 4 bases lay between the germline ends. The V gene's germline CDR1 is SGHRS and CDR2 YFSETQ. The CDR3 DNA reads as TGCGCCAGCAGCTGGTCCCAAGAGACCCAGTACTTC. It specifies CASSWSQETQYF.

The chain combines TRBV29-1 with TRBJ1-4; 8 positions agree with TRBD1. The CDR3 runs 15 residues. CDR1 SQVTM and CDR2 ANQGSEA come from the germline V gene. The junction had 8 bases not matched to a gene; V was cut back by 4 bases and J by 4 bases. The CDR3 protein is CSVGVHRGINEKLFF. The CDR3 DNA reads TGCAGCGTTGGCGTACACAGGGGGATTAATGAAAAACTGTTTTTT.

The chain couples TRBV20-1 to TRBJ2-2; D remains ambiguous. Germline V gene lookup returns CDR1 DFQATT and CDR2 SNEGSKA (reference sequence). The CDR3 runs 13 residues. The CDR3 DNA is TGCAGCCTGGAAGAGATTAACACCGGGGAGCTGTTTTTT. Its translation: CSLEEINTGELFF.